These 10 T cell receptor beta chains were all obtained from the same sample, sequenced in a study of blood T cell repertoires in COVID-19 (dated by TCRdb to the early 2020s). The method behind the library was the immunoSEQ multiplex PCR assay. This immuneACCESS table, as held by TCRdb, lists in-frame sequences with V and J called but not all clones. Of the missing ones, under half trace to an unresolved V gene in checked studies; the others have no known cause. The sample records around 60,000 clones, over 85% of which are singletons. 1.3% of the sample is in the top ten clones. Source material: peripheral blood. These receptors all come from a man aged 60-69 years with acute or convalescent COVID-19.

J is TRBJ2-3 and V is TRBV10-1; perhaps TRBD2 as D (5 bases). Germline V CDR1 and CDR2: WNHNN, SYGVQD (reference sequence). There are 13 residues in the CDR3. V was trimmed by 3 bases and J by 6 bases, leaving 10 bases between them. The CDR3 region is CASSDGEGDTQYF. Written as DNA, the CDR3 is TGCGCCAGCAGTGACGGGGAAGGGGATACGCAGTATTTT.

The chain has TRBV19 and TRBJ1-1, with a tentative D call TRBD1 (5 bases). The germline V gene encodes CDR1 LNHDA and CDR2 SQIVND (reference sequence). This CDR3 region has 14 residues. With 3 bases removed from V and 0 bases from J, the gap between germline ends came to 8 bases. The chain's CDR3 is CASSMGGVNTEAFF. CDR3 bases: TGTGCCAGTAGTATGGGGGGGGTGAACACTGAAGCTTTCTTT.

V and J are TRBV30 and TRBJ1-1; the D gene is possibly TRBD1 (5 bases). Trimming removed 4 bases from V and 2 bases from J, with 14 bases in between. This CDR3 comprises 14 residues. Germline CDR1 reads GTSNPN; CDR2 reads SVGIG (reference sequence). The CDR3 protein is CAWTSGGRNTEAFF. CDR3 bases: TGTGCCTGGACCTCGGGGGGACGAAACACTGAAGCTTTCTTT.

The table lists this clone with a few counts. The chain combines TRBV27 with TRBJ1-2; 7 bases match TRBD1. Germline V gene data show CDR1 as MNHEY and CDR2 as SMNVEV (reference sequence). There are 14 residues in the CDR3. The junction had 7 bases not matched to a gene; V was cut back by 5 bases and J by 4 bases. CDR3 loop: CASSPYRGGYGYTF. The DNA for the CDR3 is TGTGCCAGCAGTCCCTACAGGGGAGGCTATGGCTACACCTTC.

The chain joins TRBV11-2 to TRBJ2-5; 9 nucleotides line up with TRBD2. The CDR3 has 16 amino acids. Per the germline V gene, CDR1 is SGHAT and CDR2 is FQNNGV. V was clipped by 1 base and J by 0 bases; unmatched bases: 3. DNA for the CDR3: TGTGCCAGCAGCTTAGGATCTAGCGGGGACCAAGAGACCCAGTACTTC. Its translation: CASSLGSSGDQETQYF.

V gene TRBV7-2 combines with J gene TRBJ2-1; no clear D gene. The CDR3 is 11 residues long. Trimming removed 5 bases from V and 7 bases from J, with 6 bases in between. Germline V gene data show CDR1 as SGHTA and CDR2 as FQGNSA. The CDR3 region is CASSLGNEQFF. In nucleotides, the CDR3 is TGTGCCAGCAGCCTCGGTAATGAGCAGTTCTTC.

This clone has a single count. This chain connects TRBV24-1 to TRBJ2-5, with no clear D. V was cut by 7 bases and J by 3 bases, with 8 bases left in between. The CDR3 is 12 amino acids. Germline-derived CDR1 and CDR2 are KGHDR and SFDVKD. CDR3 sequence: CATRSREETQYF. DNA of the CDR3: TGTGCCACCAGATCCCGGGAAGAGACCCAGTACTTC.

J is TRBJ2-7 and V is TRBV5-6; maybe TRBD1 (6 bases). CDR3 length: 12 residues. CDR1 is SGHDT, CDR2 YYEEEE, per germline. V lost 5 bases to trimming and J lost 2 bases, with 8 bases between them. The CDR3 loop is CASRRDTYEQYF. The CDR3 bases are TGTGCCAGCAGAAGGGACACCTACGAGCAGTACTTC.

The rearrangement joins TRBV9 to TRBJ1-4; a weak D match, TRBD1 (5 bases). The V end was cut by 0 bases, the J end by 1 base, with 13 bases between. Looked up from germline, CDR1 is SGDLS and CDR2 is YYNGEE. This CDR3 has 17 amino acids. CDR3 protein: CASSVGPRALTNEKLFF. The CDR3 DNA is TGTGCCAGCAGCGTAGGGCCCAGGGCGCTAACTAATGAAAAACTGTTTTTT.

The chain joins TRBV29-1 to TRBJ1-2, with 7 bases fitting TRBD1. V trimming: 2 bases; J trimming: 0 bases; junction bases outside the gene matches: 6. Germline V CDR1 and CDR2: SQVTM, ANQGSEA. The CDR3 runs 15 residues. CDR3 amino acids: CSVETSTGPNYGYTF. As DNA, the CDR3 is TGCAGCGTTGAAACTTCGACAGGGCCTAACTATGGCTACACCTTC.